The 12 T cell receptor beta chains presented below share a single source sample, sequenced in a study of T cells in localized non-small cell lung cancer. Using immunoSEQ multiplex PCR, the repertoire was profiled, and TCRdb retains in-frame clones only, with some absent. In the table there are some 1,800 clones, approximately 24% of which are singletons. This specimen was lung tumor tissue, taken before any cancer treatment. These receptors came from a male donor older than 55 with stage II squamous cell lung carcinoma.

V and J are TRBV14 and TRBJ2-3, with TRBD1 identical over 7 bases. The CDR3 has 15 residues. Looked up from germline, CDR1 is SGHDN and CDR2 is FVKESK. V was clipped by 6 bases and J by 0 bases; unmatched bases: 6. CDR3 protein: CASSRDSPSTDTQYF. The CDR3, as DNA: TGTGCCAGCAGTCGGGACAGTCCTAGCACAGATACGCAGTATTTT.

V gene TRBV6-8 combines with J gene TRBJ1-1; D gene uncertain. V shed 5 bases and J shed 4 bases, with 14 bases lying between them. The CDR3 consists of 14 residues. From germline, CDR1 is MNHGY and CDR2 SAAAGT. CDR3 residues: CASSNQAAGTEAFF. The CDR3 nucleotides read TGTGCCAGCAGTAACCAGGCGGCGGGCACTGAAGCTTTCTTT.

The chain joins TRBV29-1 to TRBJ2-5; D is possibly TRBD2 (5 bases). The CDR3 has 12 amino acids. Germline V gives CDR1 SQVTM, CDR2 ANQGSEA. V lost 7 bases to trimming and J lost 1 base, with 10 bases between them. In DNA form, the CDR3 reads TGCAGCGCGATGGGGAGCCAAGAGACCCAGTACTTC. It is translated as CSAMGSQETQYF. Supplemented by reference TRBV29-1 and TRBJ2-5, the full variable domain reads SAVISQKPSRDICQRGTSLTIQCQVDSQVTMMFWYRQQPGQSLTLIATANQGSEATYESGFVIDKFPISRPNLTFSTLTVSNMSPEDSSIYLCSAMGSQETQYFGPGTRLLVL.

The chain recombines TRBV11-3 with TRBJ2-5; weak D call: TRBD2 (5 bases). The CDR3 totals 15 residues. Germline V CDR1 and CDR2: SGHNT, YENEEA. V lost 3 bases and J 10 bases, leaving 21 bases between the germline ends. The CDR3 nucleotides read TGTGCCAGCAGCTTCCTGGACCGACGGGATGGTGACCAGTACTTC. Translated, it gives CASSFLDRRDGDQYF.

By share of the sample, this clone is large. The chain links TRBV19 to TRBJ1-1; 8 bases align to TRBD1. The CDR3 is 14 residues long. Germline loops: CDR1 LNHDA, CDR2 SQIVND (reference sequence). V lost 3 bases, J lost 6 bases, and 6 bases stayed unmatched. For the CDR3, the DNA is TGTGCCAGTAGTATGCCGACAGGGGATGCTGAAGCTTTCTTT. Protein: CASSMPTGDAEAFF. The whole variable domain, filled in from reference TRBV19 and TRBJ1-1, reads DGGITQSPKYLFRKEGQNVTLSCEQNLNHDAMYWYRQDPGQGLRLIYYSQIVNDFQKGDIAEGYSVSREKKESFPLTVTSAQKNPTAFYLCASSMPTGDAEAFFGQGTRLTVV.

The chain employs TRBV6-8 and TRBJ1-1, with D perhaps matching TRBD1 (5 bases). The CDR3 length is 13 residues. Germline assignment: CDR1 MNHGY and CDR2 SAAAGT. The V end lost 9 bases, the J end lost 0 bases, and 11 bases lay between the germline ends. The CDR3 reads CASTQDMNTEAFF. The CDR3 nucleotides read TGTGCCAGTACACAGGATATGAACACTGAAGCTTTCTTT.

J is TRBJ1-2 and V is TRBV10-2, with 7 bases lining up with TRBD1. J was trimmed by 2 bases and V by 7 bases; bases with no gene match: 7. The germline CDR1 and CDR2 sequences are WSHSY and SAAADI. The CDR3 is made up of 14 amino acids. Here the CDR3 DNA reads TGCGCCAGCAATCCGGGACAGACAAACTATGGCTACACCTTC. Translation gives CASNPGQTNYGYTF.

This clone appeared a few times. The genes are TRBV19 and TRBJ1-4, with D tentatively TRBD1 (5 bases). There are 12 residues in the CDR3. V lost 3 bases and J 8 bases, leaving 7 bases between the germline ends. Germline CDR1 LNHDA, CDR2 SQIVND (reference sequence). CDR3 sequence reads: CASSMNREKLFF. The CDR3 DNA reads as TGTGCCAGTAGTATGAACAGGGAAAAACTGTTTTTT. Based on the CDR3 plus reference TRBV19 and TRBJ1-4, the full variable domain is DGGITQSPKYLFRKEGQNVTLSCEQNLNHDAMYWYRQDPGQGLRLIYYSQIVNDFQKGDIAEGYSVSREKKESFPLTVTSAQKNPTAFYLCASSMNREKLFFGSGTQLSVL.

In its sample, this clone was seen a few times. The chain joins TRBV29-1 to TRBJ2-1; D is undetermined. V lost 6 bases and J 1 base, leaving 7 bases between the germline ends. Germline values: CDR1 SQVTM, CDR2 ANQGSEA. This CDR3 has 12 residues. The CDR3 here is CSVVPSYNEQFF. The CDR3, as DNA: TGCAGCGTAGTCCCTTCCTACAATGAGCAGTTCTTC.

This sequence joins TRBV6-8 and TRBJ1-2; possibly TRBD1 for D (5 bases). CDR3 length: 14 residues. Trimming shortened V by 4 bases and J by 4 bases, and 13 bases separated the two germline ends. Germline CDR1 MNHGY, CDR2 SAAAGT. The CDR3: CASSSSYRLYGYTF. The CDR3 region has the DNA TGTGCCAGCAGTTCTTCCTACAGGCTCTATGGCTACACCTTC.

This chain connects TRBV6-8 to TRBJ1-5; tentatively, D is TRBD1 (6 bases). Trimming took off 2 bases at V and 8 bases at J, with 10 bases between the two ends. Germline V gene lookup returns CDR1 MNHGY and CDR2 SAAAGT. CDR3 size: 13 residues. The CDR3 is CASSYRGPEPQHF. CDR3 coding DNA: TGTGCCAGCAGTTACCGGGGGCCGGAGCCCCAGCATTTT.

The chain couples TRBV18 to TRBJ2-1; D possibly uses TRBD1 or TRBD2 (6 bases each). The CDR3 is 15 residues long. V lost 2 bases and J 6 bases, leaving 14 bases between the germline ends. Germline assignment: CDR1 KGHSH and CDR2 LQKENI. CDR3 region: CASSPGGRDFNEQFF. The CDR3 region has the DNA TGTGCCAGCTCACCAGGGGGGCGGGACTTCAATGAGCAGTTCTTC.